Listed here are 6 T cell receptor beta chains from one sample, sequenced in a study of T cell responses to AZD1222 COVID-19 vaccine. Only in-frame clones appear in the TCRdb table, and some are missing; sequencing was by immunoSEQ multiplex PCR. The sample yields some 150,000 clones, 80% to 95% seen once. Here the sequenced sample was peripheral blood, taken on day 0 of AZD1222 vaccination. Receptor source: an adult in good health.

The V and J genes are TRBV18 and TRBJ1-5, with 9 positions matching TRBD1. With 6 bases clipped from V and 2 bases from J, the junction kept 8 bases outside the gene matches. Germline values: CDR1 KGHSH, CDR2 LQKENI. This CDR3 spans 16 amino acids. The CDR3 loop is CASSPDRGSRNQPQHF. The CDR3 region has the DNA TGTGCCAGCTCGCCCGACAGGGGGTCGCGCAATCAGCCCCAGCATTTT.

The chain is built from TRBV24-1 and TRBJ2-3; D gene unclear. The germline gives CDR1 KGHDR, CDR2 SFDVKD. CDR3 length: 15 residues. Trimming removed 4 bases at V and 2 bases at J, with 12 bases between. CDR3 nucleotides: TGTGCCACCAGTGACCTACAGAGCCTCACAGATACGCAGTATTTT. This codes for CATSDLQSLTDTQYF.

Here the CDR3 DNA reads TGTGCCAGCAGCTTTTCAGTGTTCTACGAGCAGTACTTC. Protein sequence: CASSFSVFYEQYF. The gene calls are TRBV7-2 and TRBJ2-7; no clear D. Trimming stripped 3 bases from V and 3 bases from J, with 9 bases between. The V gene's germline CDR1 is SGHTA and CDR2 FQGNSA. This CDR3 has 13 residues.

V is TRBV3-1 (or the pseudogene TRBV3-2) and J is TRBJ2-5; D gene ambiguous. CDR1 and CDR2 from the germline V gene are LGHDT and YNNKEL (reference sequence). CDR3 length: 14 residues. V lost 2 bases, J lost 4 bases, and 11 bases lay in between. CDR3 in amino acids: CASSQIYSGETQYF. The CDR3 DNA is TGTGCCAGCAGCCAAATATATTCAGGAGAGACCCAGTACTTC.

The chain uses TRBV18 and TRBJ2-3, with no clear D. The CDR3 covers 14 residues. The germline gives CDR1 KGHSH, CDR2 LQKENI. The V end was cut by 3 bases, the J end by 2 bases, with 9 bases between. The chain's CDR3 is CASSPGSYTDTQYF. The CDR3 bases are TGTGCCAGCTCACCGGGCAGCTACACAGATACGCAGTATTTT.

J is TRBJ2-5 and V is TRBV6-2 or TRBV6-3; tentative D call: TRBD1 (6 bases). The CDR3 covers 13 residues. Per germline, CDR1 MNHEY and CDR2 SVGEGT. V shed 5 bases and J shed 4 bases, with 11 bases lying between them. DNA for the CDR3: TGTGCCAGCAGTAGAGGACAGCCAGAGACCCAGTACTTC. Residues: CASSRGQPETQYF.